This T cell receptor (beta chain) was identified during a study of blood T cell repertoires in COVID-19. This CDR3 is 16 amino acids long. Germline CDR1 reads MNHEY; CDR2 reads SMNVEV (reference sequence). V dropped 5 bases and J dropped 4 bases, with 18 bases sitting between them. Using immunoSEQ multiplex PCR, the repertoire was profiled, and TCRdb retains in-frame clones only, with some absent. Of 300,000 to 350,000 clones in the sample, roughly 90% were seen once. The source is a woman aged 25 to 39 who had been exposed to COVID-19. J is TRBJ1-5 and V is TRBV27; possibly TRBD1 for D (6 bases). Material: PBMCs or T cells enriched from blood (not recorded which). Here the CDR3 reads CASSPKPDSRNQPQHF. CDR3 DNA sequence: TGTGCCAGCAGTCCGAAGCCGGACAGCAGGAATCAGCCCCAGCATTTT.